Given below is one TCR beta chain in context. Its antigen is unknown. This sample is drawn from a study of shared clonotypes between healthy human individuals. About the research overall: Participating donors consisted of a couple of women and a few men aged 18 to 49. General observations from the study: It was observed that 5% to 6% of naive CD4 clonotypes were shared across a handful of donors. Rarefaction demonstrated incomplete sorted-subset sequencing despite large depth.

Here immunoSEQ multiplex PCR was the method, and the copy in TCRdb shows in-frame clones only, minus some. Among about 92,000 clones listed, 60% to 70% were seen once. The V gene's germline CDR1 is SGHTA and CDR2 FQGTGA. CDR3 length: 13 amino acids. V was trimmed by 0 bases and J by 3 bases, leaving 5 bases between them. The chain couples TRBV7-3 to TRBJ1-1; no firm D call. What was sequenced was memory CD8+ T cells sorted from blood. Sample subset: CD45RO+ cells pooled with CCR7-negative TemRA cells. The TCR comes from a man aged 25 to 40 in good health. The CDR3 DNA reads TGTGCCAGCAGCTTAACCAGTTACACTGAAGCTTTCTTT. Protein product: CASSLTSYTEAFF.